The text below deals with one T cell receptor beta chain. The data belong to a study of CD8 T cells in Susac syndrome. Negative isolation yielded CD4+ and CD8+ T cells, and FACS enriched TEMRA cells. When the RNA was reverse transcribed, random hexamers were used with an input of roughly 0.45 to 1 ug. The amplification used immunoSEQ multiplex PCR on TCR beta CDR3; it spanned 54 Vbeta and 13 Jbeta. TCRdb processed the immunoSEQ multiplex PCR reads anew with MiXCR; each CDR3 protein has one entry. The table includes some 180,000 distinct CDR3 sequences, 85% to 95% detected once. Germline V gene sequence: CDR1 SGHDT, CDR2 YYEEEE. J gave up 8 bases and V 3 bases, and 14 bases lay outside the gene matches. CDR3 length equals 15 residues.

Sequencing was done on a sample of CD4+ T cells from PBMCs. The rearrangement joins TRBV5-6 to TRBJ2-7, with TRBD1 identical over 7 bases. The receptor's source is a human donor with Susac syndrome. Here the CDR3 DNA reads TGTGCCAGCAGCTCAACTGGACAGGCCACTACGAAGCAGTACTTC. Translation: CASSSTGQATTKQYF.